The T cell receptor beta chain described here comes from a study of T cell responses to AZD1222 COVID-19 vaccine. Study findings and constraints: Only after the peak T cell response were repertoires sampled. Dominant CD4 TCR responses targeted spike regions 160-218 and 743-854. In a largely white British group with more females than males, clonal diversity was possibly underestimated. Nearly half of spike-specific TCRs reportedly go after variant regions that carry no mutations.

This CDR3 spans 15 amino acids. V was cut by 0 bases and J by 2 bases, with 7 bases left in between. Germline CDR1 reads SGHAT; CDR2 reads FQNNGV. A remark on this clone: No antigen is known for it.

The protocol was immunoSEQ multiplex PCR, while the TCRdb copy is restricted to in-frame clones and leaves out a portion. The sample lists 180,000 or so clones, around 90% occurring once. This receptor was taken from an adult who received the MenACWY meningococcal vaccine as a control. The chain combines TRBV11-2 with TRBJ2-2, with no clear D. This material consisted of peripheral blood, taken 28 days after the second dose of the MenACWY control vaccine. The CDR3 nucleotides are TGTGCCAGCAGCTTAGAGATAGGTAACACCGGGGAGCTGTTTTTT. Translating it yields CASSLEIGNTGELFF. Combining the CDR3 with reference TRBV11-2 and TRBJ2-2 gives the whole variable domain EAGVAQSPRYKIIEKRQSVAFWCNPISGHATLYWYQQILGQGPKLLIQFQNNGVVDDSQLPKDRFSAERLKGVDSTLKIQPAKLEDSAVYLCASSLEIGNTGELFFGEGSRLTVL.